Listed below are T cell receptor beta chains from one sample, sequenced in a study of tumor-infiltrating lymphocytes in primary liver carcinoma. In TCRdb, the multiplex PCR reads were re-called with MiXCR into one record per CDR3 protein. The table lists roughly 120,000 distinct CDR3 sequences, around 70% of them singletons. Material for sequencing was tumor-adjacent normal liver tissue. These receptors all come from a woman aged 55-69 years with primary liver carcinoma and hepatitis B virus infection. Both conserved end residues are part of each CDR3. Each record gives: D gene, clone size, V gene, J gene, CDR3 protein, CDR3 DNA. A D gene is named only where the DNA matches it firmly. The size of a clone is reported for some rows only, either as once, few or many, or as a class for expanded clones.

d_gene: NA; abundance: many; v_gene: TRBV21-1; j_gene: TRBJ2-1; CDR3aa: CASTPKGQDRDGTYNEQFF; CDR3nt: TGTGCCAGCACCCCGAAGGGGCAGGACCGGGACGGGACGTACAATGAGCAGTTCTTC
d_gene: NA; abundance: NA; v_gene: TRBV6-5; j_gene: TRBJ2-3; CDR3aa: CAGSRLTPSGGTDTQYF; CDR3nt: TGTGCCGGCAGCCGACTAACGCCGAGTGGGGGCACAGATACGCAGTATTTT
d_gene: NA; abundance: once; v_gene: TRBV28; j_gene: TRBJ2-7; CDR3aa: CASDFLGTPNYEKYF; CDR3nt: TGTGCCAGCGACTTTTTGGGGACACCCAATTACGAGAAATACTTC
d_gene: NA; abundance: NA; v_gene: TRBV2; j_gene: TRBJ2-6; CDR3aa: CASRGGQGSGANVLTF; CDR3nt: TGTGCCAGCAGAGGGGGACAAGGCTCTGGGGCCAACGTCCTGACTTTC
d_gene: NA; abundance: few; v_gene: TRBV11-3; j_gene: TRBJ2-1; CDR3aa: CASSLRLYDEQFF; CDR3nt: TGTGCCAGCAGCTTAAGGCTATACGATGAGCAGTTCTTC
d_gene: NA; abundance: NA; v_gene: TRBV11-2; j_gene: TRBJ2-2; CDR3aa: CASSDGRNTSTGELFF; CDR3nt: TGTGCCAGCAGCGACGGACGCAACACAAGCACCGGGGAGTTGTTTTTT
d_gene: NA; abundance: NA; v_gene: TRBV11-2; j_gene: TRBJ2-1; CDR3aa: CASRLGLVTGEPNEQFF; CDR3nt: TGTGCCAGCAGGTTAGGTCTGGTAACGGGAGAGCCGAATGAGCAGTTCTTC
d_gene: NA; abundance: many; v_gene: TRBV11-2; j_gene: TRBJ2-1; CDR3aa: CASSLAGYEQFF; CDR3nt: TGTGCCAGCAGCTTAGCTGGATATGAGCAGTTCTTC
d_gene: NA; abundance: many; v_gene: TRBV5-4; j_gene: TRBJ2-1; CDR3aa: CASSLVGKDGQFF; CDR3nt: TGTGCCAGCAGCTTGGTTGGGAAGGACGGGCAGTTCTTC
d_gene: NA; abundance: NA; v_gene: TRBV2; j_gene: TRBJ1-1; CDR3aa: CASSGQPMNTEAFF; CDR3nt: TGTGCCAGCAGTGGACAGCCCATGAACACTGAAGCTTTCTTT
d_gene: TRBD1; abundance: NA; v_gene: TRBV5-6; j_gene: TRBJ2-1; CDR3aa: CASILGTGNNEQFF; CDR3nt: TGTGCCAGCATTCTGGGGACAGGGAACAATGAGCAGTTCTTC
d_gene: NA; abundance: NA; v_gene: TRBV2; j_gene: TRBJ2-2; CDR3aa: CASIETANTGELFF; CDR3nt: TGTGCCAGCATTGAGACCGCGAACACCGGTGAGCTGTTTTTT
d_gene: NA; abundance: medium-sized; v_gene: TRBV11-2; j_gene: TRBJ2-2; CDR3aa: CASSYGSQNTGELFF; CDR3nt: TGTGCCAGCAGCTACGGGTCGCAGAACACCGGGGAGCTGTTTTTT
d_gene: NA; abundance: NA; v_gene: TRBV11-2; j_gene: TRBJ1-1; CDR3aa: CTSSSPERGVTEAFF; CDR3nt: TGTACCAGCAGCTCGCCTGAGAGGGGGGTAACTGAAGCTTTCTTT
d_gene: NA; abundance: NA; v_gene: TRBV20-1; j_gene: TRBJ2-1; CDR3aa: CSASSNEQFF; CDR3nt: TGCAGTGCGAGTTCCAATGAGCAGTTCTTC
d_gene: NA; abundance: NA; v_gene: TRBV28; j_gene: TRBJ1-5; CDR3aa: CASSTRRGGGQPQHF; CDR3nt: TGTGCCAGCAGTACCCGGAGGGGGGGCGGTCAGCCCCAGCATTTT
d_gene: TRBD1; abundance: many; v_gene: TRBV28; j_gene: TRBJ2-7; CDR3aa: CASSMSGTGSHSYEQYF; CDR3nt: TGTGCCAGCAGTATGTCCGGGACAGGTTCCCATTCCTACGAGCAGTACTTC
d_gene: NA; abundance: NA; v_gene: TRBV10-3; j_gene: TRBJ1-1; CDR3aa: CAISIQRSDTEAFF; CDR3nt: TGTGCCATTAGTATACAGAGGAGTGACACTGAAGCTTTCTTT
d_gene: NA; abundance: once; v_gene: TRBV6-5; j_gene: TRBJ1-3; CDR3aa: CASSHSGVAGNTIYF; CDR3nt: TGTGCCAGCAGTCATAGCGGAGTGGCTGGAAACACCATATATTTT
d_gene: TRBD2; abundance: many; v_gene: TRBV24-1; j_gene: TRBJ2-1; CDR3aa: CATSALGAGGGYNEQFF; CDR3nt: TGTGCCACCAGTGCCCTAGGGGCGGGAGGGGGATACAATGAGCAGTTCTTC
d_gene: NA; abundance: NA; v_gene: TRBV29-1; j_gene: TRBJ1-1; CDR3aa: CSVAETVHTKAFF; CDR3nt: TGCAGCGTTGCCGAGACAGTGCACACTAAAGCTTTCTTT
d_gene: TRBD2; abundance: NA; v_gene: TRBV10-1; j_gene: TRBJ2-1; CDR3aa: CASRPGTRYNEQFF; CDR3nt: TGCGCCAGCAGGCCCGGGACTAGATACAATGAACAGTTCTTC
d_gene: TRBD1; abundance: NA; v_gene: TRBV7-9; j_gene: TRBJ2-1; CDR3aa: CAGSLGWTGPGDEQLF; CDR3nt: TGTGCCGGCAGCTTAGGTTGGACAGGCCCTGGGGATGAGCAGTTGTTC
d_gene: NA; abundance: NA; v_gene: TRBV12-5; j_gene: TRBJ2-4; CDR3aa: CVSGRTSDRLAKNIQYF; CDR3nt: TGTGTTAGTGGTCGGACCTCAGACCGTCTAGCCAAAAACATTCAGTACTTC
d_gene: NA; abundance: NA; v_gene: TRBV12-3/TRBV12-4; j_gene: TRBJ1-2; CDR3aa: CANRPLGIHNYGYTF; CDR3nt: TGTGCCAACAGGCCCCTGGGAATCCACAACTATGGCTACACCTTC
d_gene: NA; abundance: NA; v_gene: TRBV12-3/TRBV12-4; j_gene: TRBJ2-3; CDR3aa: CASSPQDQPQYF; CDR3nt: TGTGCCAGCAGTCCGCAGGATCAGCCTCAGTATTTT
d_gene: NA; abundance: many; v_gene: TRBV6-1; j_gene: TRBJ2-7; CDR3aa: CASSASYEQYF; CDR3nt: TGTGCCAGCAGTGCCTCCTACGAGCAGTACTTC
d_gene: TRBD1; abundance: NA; v_gene: TRBV28; j_gene: TRBJ1-1; CDR3aa: CANRGIAEAFF; CDR3nt: TGTGCCAACAGGGGGATAGCTGAAGCTTTCTTT
d_gene: NA; abundance: NA; v_gene: TRBV4-2; j_gene: TRBJ2-3; CDR3aa: CASSQGWHTQYF; CDR3nt: TGTGCAAGCAGCCAAGGGTGGCATACGCAGTATTTT
d_gene: NA; abundance: once; v_gene: TRBV11-1; j_gene: TRBJ2-3; CDR3aa: CASSLGPQDTQYF; CDR3nt: TGTGCCAGCAGTTTGGGGCCACAGGATACGCAGTATTTC
d_gene: NA; abundance: many; v_gene: TRBV5-1; j_gene: TRBJ2-7; CDR3aa: CASSLELARVYEQYF; CDR3nt: TGCGCCAGCAGCTTGGAGCTAGCCCGGGTCTACGAGCAGTACTTC
d_gene: TRBD1; abundance: NA; v_gene: TRBV2; j_gene: TRBJ2-1; CDR3aa: CASKDREWNEQFF; CDR3nt: TGTGCCAGCAAAGACAGGGAGTGGAATGAGCAGTTCTTC
d_gene: TRBD2; abundance: NA; v_gene: TRBV11-2; j_gene: TRBJ2-7; CDR3aa: CASSYNQLGLTGGEQYF; CDR3nt: TGTGCCAGCAGCTACAACCAGCTGGGACTAACTGGCGGGGAGCAGTACTTC
d_gene: NA; abundance: NA; v_gene: TRBV11-3; j_gene: TRBJ2-7; CDR3aa: CASSLGMTGAYEQYF; CDR3nt: TGTGCAAGCAGCTTAGGAATGACTGGAGCCTACGAGCAGTACTTC
d_gene: NA; abundance: NA; v_gene: TRBV30; j_gene: TRBJ1-2; CDR3aa: CAWRGPRGGTCGYTF; CDR3nt: TGTGCCTGGAGGGGGCCACGTGGAGGGACCTGTGGCTACACCTTC
d_gene: NA; abundance: many; v_gene: TRBV29-1; j_gene: TRBJ1-1; CDR3aa: CSGGDEAFF; CDR3nt: TGCAGCGGAGGGGATGAAGCTTTCTTT
d_gene: TRBD2; abundance: few; v_gene: TRBV28; j_gene: TRBJ2-1; CDR3aa: CASSFQLAGGGYEQFF; CDR3nt: TGTGCCAGCAGTTTCCAGCTAGCGGGAGGGGGTTATGAGCAGTTCTTC
d_gene: TRBD1; abundance: many; v_gene: TRBV6-2/TRBV6-3; j_gene: TRBJ2-5; CDR3aa: CASSSRWTGEFGTQYF; CDR3nt: TGTGCCAGCAGTTCGAGGTGGACAGGGGAATTCGGGACCCAGTACTTC
d_gene: NA; abundance: NA; v_gene: TRBV7-9; j_gene: TRBJ1-1; CDR3aa: CVSSFSGARNAEAFF; CDR3nt: TGTGTCAGCAGCTTCTCAGGGGCTCGGAACGCTGAAGCTTTCTTT
d_gene: NA; abundance: NA; v_gene: TRBV6-1; j_gene: TRBJ2-1; CDR3aa: CASSDLRDNSYNEQFF; CDR3nt: TGTGCCAGCAGTGACTTGCGGGACAACTCCTACAATGAGCAGTTCTTC
d_gene: TRBD2; abundance: few; v_gene: TRBV11-3; j_gene: TRBJ2-2; CDR3aa: CASSLSTSALNTGELFF; CDR3nt: TGTGCCAGCAGCTTAAGTACTAGCGCCCTTAACACCGGGGAGCTGTTTTTT
d_gene: NA; abundance: NA; v_gene: TRBV29-1; j_gene: TRBJ2-1; CDR3aa: CSVGGRIFNNEQFF; CDR3nt: TGCAGTGTTGGGGGACGGATTTTCAACAATGAGCAGTTCTTC
d_gene: TRBD2; abundance: many; v_gene: TRBV5-4; j_gene: TRBJ2-7; CDR3aa: CASSHTSGRFYEQYF; CDR3nt: TGTGCCAGCAGCCATACTAGCGGGAGGTTCTACGAGCAGTACTTC
d_gene: NA; abundance: many; v_gene: TRBV7-8; j_gene: TRBJ1-5; CDR3aa: CASSLIAEGGPQHF; CDR3nt: TGTGCCAGCAGCTTAATTGCGGAGGGGGGGCCCCAGCATTTT
d_gene: NA; abundance: NA; v_gene: TRBV29-1; j_gene: TRBJ2-7; CDR3aa: CSVAGTQDFSYEQYF; CDR3nt: TGCAGCGTTGCAGGTACACAGGATTTCTCCTACGAGCAGTACTTC
d_gene: NA; abundance: few; v_gene: TRBV20-1; j_gene: TRBJ2-3; CDR3aa: CSARDPQLPQYF; CDR3nt: TGCAGTGCTAGAGATCCGCAGCTTCCTCAGTATTTT
d_gene: NA; abundance: NA; v_gene: TRBV12-5; j_gene: TRBJ1-1; CDR3aa: CASGLRHGPNTEAFF; CDR3nt: TGTGCTAGTGGTTTGAGACACGGTCCGAACACTGAAGCTTTCTTT
d_gene: NA; abundance: NA; v_gene: TRBV29-1; j_gene: TRBJ1-1; CDR3aa: CSVEDYGGYTEVFF; CDR3nt: TGCAGCGTTGAAGATTATGGTGGGTACACTGAAGTTTTCTTT
d_gene: NA; abundance: few; v_gene: TRBV28; j_gene: TRBJ2-3; CDR3aa: CASSWLRESTDTQYF; CDR3nt: TGTGCCAGCAGTTGGCTCCGAGAGAGCACAGATACGCAGTATTTT
d_gene: TRBD1; abundance: many; v_gene: TRBV29-1; j_gene: TRBJ1-4; CDR3aa: CSVGGGGEKLFF; CDR3nt: TGCAGCGTTGGAGGGGGCGGTGAAAAACTGTTTTTT
d_gene: NA; abundance: NA; v_gene: TRBV6-5; j_gene: TRBJ2-7; CDR3aa: CASSYSMGPSSYGQYF; CDR3nt: TGTGCCAGCAGTTACTCAATGGGGCCGAGCTCCTATGGGCAGTACTTC
d_gene: NA; abundance: NA; v_gene: TRBV5-6; j_gene: TRBJ2-7; CDR3aa: CASSLDGGGFGYKQYF; CDR3nt: TGTGCCAGCAGCTTGGACGGCGGAGGTTTCGGGTACAAGCAGTACTTC
d_gene: NA; abundance: NA; v_gene: TRBV15; j_gene: TRBJ1-1; CDR3aa: CATRSGLNTEAIF; CDR3nt: TGTGCCACCCGTTCAGGGCTGAACACTGAAGCTATCTTT
d_gene: TRBD2; abundance: once; v_gene: TRBV6-1; j_gene: TRBJ2-7; CDR3aa: CASSDSLKAAAGGYDQYF; CDR3nt: TGTGCCAGCAGTGATAGCCTGAAGGCAGCGGCGGGGGGCTACGATCAGTACTTC
d_gene: NA; abundance: NA; v_gene: TRBV4-1; j_gene: TRBJ2-7; CDR3aa: CASSQEPNVAYEQYF; CDR3nt: TGCGCCAGTAGCCAAGAACCAAACGTCGCCTACGAGCAGTACTTC
d_gene: NA; abundance: once; v_gene: TRBV11-1; j_gene: TRBJ1-5; CDR3aa: CASSPMSTGVNQPQHF; CDR3nt: TGTGCCAGCAGCCCAATGTCGACAGGAGTCAATCAGCCCCAGCATTTT
d_gene: NA; abundance: NA; v_gene: TRBV10-2; j_gene: TRBJ1-1; CDR3aa: CASKEERGNTEAFF; CDR3nt: TGCGCCAGTAAGGAGGAGAGGGGAAACACTGAAGCTTTCTTT
d_gene: NA; abundance: NA; v_gene: TRBV11-2; j_gene: TRBJ2-7; CDR3aa: CVSSFSRGASYEQYF; CDR3nt: TGTGTCAGCAGCTTTAGTCGGGGAGCCTCCTACGAGCAGTACTTC